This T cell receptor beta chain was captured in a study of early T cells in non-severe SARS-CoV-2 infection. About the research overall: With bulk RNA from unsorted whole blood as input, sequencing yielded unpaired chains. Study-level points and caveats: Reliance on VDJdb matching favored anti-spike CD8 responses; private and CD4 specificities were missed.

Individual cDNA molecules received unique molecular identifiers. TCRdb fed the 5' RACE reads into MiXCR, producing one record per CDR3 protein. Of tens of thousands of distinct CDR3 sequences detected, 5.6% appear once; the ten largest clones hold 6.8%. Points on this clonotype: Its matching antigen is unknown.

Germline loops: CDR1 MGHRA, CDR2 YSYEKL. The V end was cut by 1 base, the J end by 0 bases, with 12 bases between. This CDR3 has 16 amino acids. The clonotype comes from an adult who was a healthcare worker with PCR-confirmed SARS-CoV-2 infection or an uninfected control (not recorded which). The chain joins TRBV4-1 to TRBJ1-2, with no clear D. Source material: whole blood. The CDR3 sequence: CASSQGVTTTNYGYTF. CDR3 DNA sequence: TGCGCCAGCAGCCAAGGGGTTACAACCACTAACTATGGCTACACCTTC.